This is a list of T cell receptor beta chains from one sample in a study of blood T cell repertoires in COVID-19. Some clones are missing from TCRdb's copy, which holds only in-frame ones; the method was immunoSEQ multiplex PCR. The data show tens of thousands of clones, with 70% to 90% seen just once and approximately 2.8% held by the top ten. Sequencing was performed on peripheral blood. Receptors originate from a human donor in a cohort sampled during active COVID-19. The CDR3 runs from the conserved cysteine through the conserved F or W. Each record gives: D gene, clone size, V gene, J gene, CDR3 protein, CDR3 DNA. A D gene is named only where the DNA matches it firmly. Not every row has a clone size; where given, it reads once, few, many or a size class.

TRBD2	.	TRBV7-9	TRBJ2-3	CASSTSSGIDTQYF	TGTGCCAGCAGCACCTCTAGCGGGATAGATACGCAGTATTTT
.	.	TRBV6-5	TRBJ1-1	CASTREMNTEAFF	TGTGCCAGCACGAGAGAGATGAACACTGAAGCTTTCTTT
.	few	TRBV5-1	TRBJ1-2	CASSLDLFEGGTNYGYTF	TGCGCCAGCAGCTTGGATTTATTTGAGGGAGGAACTAACTATGGCTACACCTTC
.	.	TRBV7-5	TRBJ2-4	CVRSLVVSQKDRVAKNIQYF	TGTGTCAGAAGCTTAGTGGTTAGCCAGAAAGACAGGGTGGCCAAAAACATTCAGTACTTC
.	.	TRBV5-1	TRBJ1-5	CASSLGGRVGHQPQHF	TGCGCCAGCAGCTTGGGGGGCCGTGTGGGGCATCAGCCCCAGCATTTT
TRBD1	once	TRBV19	TRBJ1-2	CASSRQGGNYGYTF	TGTGCCAGTAGTCGACAGGGGGGTAACTATGGCTACACCTTC
TRBD1	.	TRBV5-1	TRBJ2-1	CASSRGQGPYNEQFF	TGCGCCAGCAGCCGGGGACAGGGGCCCTACAATGAGCAGTTCTTC
TRBD1	.	TRBV28	TRBJ2-1	CASSYLPGGSVYNEQFF	TGTGCCAGCAGCTATCTTCCAGGGGGCAGCGTTTACAATGAGCAGTTCTTC
.	.	TRBV27	TRBJ2-1	CASRAGTKGGEQFF	TGTGCCAGCAGAGCCGGGACAAAGGGCGGTGAGCAGTTCTTC
TRBD2	.	TRBV28	TRBJ2-1	CASSSAGALHEQFF	TGTGCCAGCAGTTCGGCGGGAGCTCTCCATGAGCAGTTCTTC
TRBD2	.	TRBV6-1	TRBJ2-1	CASSERTSGNNEQFF	TGTGCCAGCAGTGAGCGGACTAGCGGGAATAATGAGCAGTTCTTC
TRBD2	.	TRBV5-1	TRBJ2-7	CASSLAGTSGSYEQYF	TGCGCCAGCAGCTTGGCCGGGACTAGCGGCTCCTACGAGCAGTACTTC
.	.	TRBV4-1	TRBJ2-2	CASSLAEGGNTGELFF	TGCGCCAGCAGCTTAGCCGAAGGGGGTAACACCGGGGAGCTGTTTTTT
TRBD2	.	TRBV5-1	TRBJ2-3	CASSWGLAGGGHTQYF	TGCGCCAGCAGTTGGGGACTAGCGGGAGGGGGCCATACGCAGTATTTT
.	.	TRBV6-1	TRBJ1-1	CASSEDGRASTEAFF	TGTGCCAGCAGTGAAGATGGCAGGGCGAGCACTGAAGCTTTCTTT
.	.	TRBV2	TRBJ1-2	CASSEYGYGYTF	TGTGCCAGCAGTGAATACGGTTATGGCTACACCTTC
TRBD1	.	TRBV27	TRBJ2-2	CASSPWTGDTGELFF	TGTGCCAGCAGTCCCTGGACAGGGGACACCGGGGAGCTGTTTTTT
TRBD1	.	TRBV12-3/TRBV12-4	TRBJ1-1	CASSWTGNTEAFF	TGTGCCAGCAGTTGGACAGGGAACACTGAAGCTTTCTTT
TRBD1	.	TRBV7-9	TRBJ1-1	CASSLEGTGATEAFF	TGTGCCAGCAGCTTAGAAGGGACAGGGGCCACTGAAGCTTTCTTT
.	.	TRBV2	TRBJ1-6	CASSVKGSGSPLHF	TGTGCCAGCAGTGTCAAGGGGTCAGGGTCACCCCTCCACTTT
.	.	TRBV18	TRBJ2-7	CASSPTATSYEQYF	TGTGCCAGCTCACCGACAGCGACCTCCTACGAGCAGTACTTC
TRBD1	.	TRBV30	TRBJ1-2	CASSPTGGYGYTF	TGTGCCTCCTCACCGACAGGGGGCTATGGCTACACCTTC
.	few	TRBV4-2	TRBJ2-1	CASSQGGQGGNEQFF	TGTGCCAGCAGCCAAGGGGGCCAGGGGGGTAATGAGCAGTTCTTC
TRBD2	once	TRBV18	TRBJ2-7	CATGGGGRDEQYF	TGTGCCACCGGCGGGGGGGGTCGCGACGAGCAGTACTTC
TRBD1	.	TRBV18	TRBJ1-5	CASSPETGDPQHF	TGTGCCAGCTCACCAGAAACAGGGGATCCCCAGCATTTT
TRBD1	.	TRBV5-4	TRBJ2-7	CASSLTGDEQYF	TGTGCCAGCAGCTTGACAGGGGACGAGCAGTACTTC
TRBD2	.	TRBV5-8	TRBJ2-1	CASSLSLATYNEQFF	TGTGCCAGCAGCTTGTCACTAGCGACCTACAATGAGCAGTTCTTC
.	.	TRBV4-2	TRBJ1-1	CASSQDPAENTEAFF	TGTGCCAGCAGCCAAGATCCTGCAGAAAACACTGAAGCTTTCTTT
.	few	TRBV6-2/TRBV6-3	TRBJ2-7	CASSRVFFNSYEQYF	TGTGCCAGCAGCCGCGTTTTTTTCAACTCCTACGAGCAGTACTTC
TRBD1	few	TRBV5-1	TRBJ1-2	CASSLDRGNYGYTF	TGCGCCAGCAGCTTGGACAGGGGGAACTATGGCTACACCTTC
TRBD2	.	TRBV5-1	TRBJ2-3	CASQRLAVDTQYF	TGCGCCAGCCAACGACTAGCAGTTGATACGCAGTATTTT
TRBD2	.	TRBV7-3	TRBJ2-3	CASSLGLADNTDTQYF	TGTGCCAGCAGCTTAGGACTAGCGGACAACACAGATACGCAGTATTTT
.	.	TRBV21-1	TRBJ2-1	CASSNHGRVYEQFF	TGTGCCAGCAGCAATCACGGCAGGGTCTATGAGCAGTTCTTC
TRBD2	few	TRBV6-5	TRBJ2-1	CASSRNSGEYNEQFF	TGTGCCAGCAGCCGAAATAGCGGGGAATACAATGAGCAGTTCTTC
TRBD2	once	TRBV11-3	TRBJ2-2	CASSKRGTNTGELFF	TGTGCCAGCAGTAAGCGGGGGACAAACACCGGGGAGCTGTTTTTT
TRBD2	once	TRBV5-1	TRBJ2-5	CASSLAGLAGETQYF	TGCGCCAGCAGCTTGGCCGGACTAGCGGGAGAGACCCAGTACTTC
.	.	TRBV27	TRBJ1-2	CASSSNRESGYTF	TGTGCCAGCAGTTCAAACAGGGAATCGGGCTACACCTTC
.	.	TRBV25-1	TRBJ2-7	CASSGKWASNYEQYF	TGTGCCAGCAGTGGGAAATGGGCTAGCAACTACGAGCAGTACTTC
.	.	TRBV5-4	TRBJ2-3	CASSLAPGGGADTQYF	TGTGCCAGCAGCTTGGCCCCTGGCGGCGGGGCAGATACGCAGTATTTT
TRBD2	.	TRBV7-2	TRBJ2-7	CASSPGGAIYEQYF	TGTGCCAGCAGCCCCGGGGGGGCCATTTACGAGCAGTACTTC
.	.	TRBV18	TRBJ2-2	CASSPSGRTGELFF	TGTGCCAGCTCACCGAGCGGACGAACAGGGGAGCTGTTTTTT
TRBD1	.	TRBV7-9	TRBJ1-1	CASSYGRDRAGAAFF	TGTGCCAGCAGCTATGGCCGGGACAGGGCGGGTGCTGCTTTCTTT
.	.	TRBV18	TRBJ1-5	CASSPGSTSQPQHF	TGTGCCAGCTCACCCGGGTCTACCAGTCAGCCCCAGCATTTT
.	.	TRBV19	TRBJ1-5	CASSTSGHSNQPQHF	TGTGCCAGTAGTACCTCAGGGCATAGCAATCAGCCCCAGCATTTT
.	.	TRBV6-5	TRBJ1-6	CASSYDREMGSPLHF	TGTGCCAGCAGTTACGATCGGGAAATGGGTTCACCCCTCCACTTT
.	.	TRBV7-9	TRBJ2-7	CASRYDGSAHEQYF	TGTGCCAGCAGGTACGACGGGTCAGCTCACGAGCAGTACTTC
TRBD2	.	TRBV7-3	TRBJ2-1	CASSLSGEPGMEQFF	TGTGCCAGCAGCTTGAGCGGGGAGCCCGGCATGGAGCAGTTCTTC
.	.	TRBV30	TRBJ1-3	CAWRFTENTIYF	TGTGCCTGGAGATTTACTGAAAACACCATATATTTT
.	.	TRBV28	TRBJ1-5	CASTLGGQPQHF	TGTGCCAGCACTCTGGGGGGTCAGCCCCAGCATTTT
.	.	TRBV5-1	TRBJ1-2	CASSPGTELFGYTF	TGCGCCAGCAGCCCCGGCACAGAGTTGTTTGGCTACACCTTC
.	.	TRBV12-1	TRBJ2-5	CASVGGETQYF	TGTGCCAGCGTCGGGGGAGAGACCCAGTACTTC
.	.	TRBV27	TRBJ2-2	CASSSGQNTGELFF	TGTGCCAGCAGTTCGGGACAGAACACCGGGGAGCTGTTTTTT
TRBD2	.	TRBV4-2	TRBJ2-7	CASSQTGLAGPYEQYF	TGTGCCAGCAGCCAAACGGGACTAGCGGGTCCCTACGAGCAGTACTTC